This TCR beta chain was captured by sequencing in a study of CD8 T cells in Susac syndrome. As concerns this clonotype: The antigen remains undetermined.

Study observations and caveats: The authors acknowledged that their TCR sequencing and HLA analysis involved a relatively small number of individuals.

Germline loops: CDR1 SQVTM, CDR2 ANQGSEA. Trimming took off 5 bases at V and 0 bases at J, with 11 bases between the two ends. This CDR3 contains 13 residues. With random hexamers, reverse transcription was performed on roughly 0.45 to 1 ug of RNA. Multiplex PCR with immunoSEQ amplified the TCR beta CDR3 across 54 Vbeta and 13 Jbeta. TCRdb processed the immunoSEQ multiplex PCR reads anew with MiXCR; each CDR3 protein has one entry. The sample yields about 120,000 distinct CDR3 sequences, around 94% seen once. This clonotype was sampled from a human donor with Susac syndrome. Sequences were obtained from CD8+ T cells from PBMCs. The chain carries TRBV29-1 and TRBJ2-7; possible D gene TRBD2, 6 bases. The CDR3 loop is CSVSAGNSYEQYF. CDR3 DNA sequence: TGCAGCGTTAGTGCGGGGAACTCCTACGAGCAGTACTTC.